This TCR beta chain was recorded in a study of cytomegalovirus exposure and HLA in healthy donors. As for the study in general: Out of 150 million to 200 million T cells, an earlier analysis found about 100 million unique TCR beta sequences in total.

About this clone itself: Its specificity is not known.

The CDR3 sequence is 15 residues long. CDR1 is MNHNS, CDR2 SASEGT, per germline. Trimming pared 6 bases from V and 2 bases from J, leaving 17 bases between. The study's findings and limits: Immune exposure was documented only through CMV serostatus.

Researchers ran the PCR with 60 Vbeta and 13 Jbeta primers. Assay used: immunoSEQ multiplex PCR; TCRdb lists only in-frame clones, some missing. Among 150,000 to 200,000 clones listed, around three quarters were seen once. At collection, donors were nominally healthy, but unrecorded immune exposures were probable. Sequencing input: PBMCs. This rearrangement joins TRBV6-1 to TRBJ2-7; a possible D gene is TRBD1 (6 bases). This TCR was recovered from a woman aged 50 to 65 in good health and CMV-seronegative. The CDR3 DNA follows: TGTGCCAGCAGCTTCGACAGGCCCCGACCCTACGAGCAGTACTTC. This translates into CASSFDRPRPYEQYF.